The source of this T cell receptor (beta chain) is a study of beta chain features in type 1 diabetes. General study findings and limits: Researchers reported that naive, central memory and Treg TCRB repertoires appeared more similar in patients than in healthy donors. Across all four CD4+ subsets, people with type 1 diabetes showed modestly shorter TCRB CDR3s.

Every bit of the isolated RNA underwent reverse transcription, so sequencing read expressed TCRB transcripts. Clones were read by immunoSEQ multiplex PCR, and TCRdb kept only the in-frame ones, dropping some. The sample records 300,000 to 350,000 clones, 8% being singletons. Germline V lookup: CDR1 SGHRS, CDR2 YFSETQ. V was pared by 5 bases and J by 2 bases, with 12 bases between. The length of the CDR3 is 14 residues. This clone was detected a few times. As yet, its antigen is unknown. V gene TRBV5-1 combines with J gene TRBJ2-3, with D unclear. Sequences were obtained from central memory CD4+ T cells from blood. This sequence originates from a woman between 18 and 30 years old in good health. CDR3 in amino acids: CASRNFVDTDTQYF. In nucleotides, the CDR3 is TGCGCCAGCAGGAATTTTGTTGACACAGATACGCAGTATTTT.